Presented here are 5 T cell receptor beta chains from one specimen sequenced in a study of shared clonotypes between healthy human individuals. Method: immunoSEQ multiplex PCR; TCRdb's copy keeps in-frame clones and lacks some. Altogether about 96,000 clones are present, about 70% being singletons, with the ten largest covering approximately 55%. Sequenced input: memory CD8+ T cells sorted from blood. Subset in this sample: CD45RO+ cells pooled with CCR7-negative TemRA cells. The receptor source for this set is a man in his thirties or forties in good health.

CDR3 coding DNA: TGCGCCAGCAGTGGGTCAGGGTCGGTTCGGGAGCAGTTCTTC. The encoded protein is CASSGSGSVREQFF. The V call is TRBV10-2, the J call TRBJ2-1; maybe TRBD1 (5 bases). From germline, CDR1 is WSHSY and CDR2 SAAADI. Trimming took off 4 bases at V and 10 bases at J, with 17 bases between the two ends. The CDR3 totals 14 residues.

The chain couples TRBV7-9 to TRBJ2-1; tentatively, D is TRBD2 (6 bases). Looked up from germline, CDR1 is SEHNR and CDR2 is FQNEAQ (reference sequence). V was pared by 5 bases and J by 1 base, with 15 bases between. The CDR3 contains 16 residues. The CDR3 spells CASSPRSGQSYNEQFF. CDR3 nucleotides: TGTGCCAGCAGCCCCCGAAGCGGGCAATCCTACAATGAGCAGTTCTTC. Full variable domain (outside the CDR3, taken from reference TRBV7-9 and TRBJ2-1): DTGVSQNPRHKITKRGQNVTFRCDPISEHNRLYWYRQTLGQGPEFLTYFQNEAQLEKSRLLSDRFSAERPKGSFSTLEIQRTEQGDSAMYLCASSPRSGQSYNEQFFGPGTRLTVL.

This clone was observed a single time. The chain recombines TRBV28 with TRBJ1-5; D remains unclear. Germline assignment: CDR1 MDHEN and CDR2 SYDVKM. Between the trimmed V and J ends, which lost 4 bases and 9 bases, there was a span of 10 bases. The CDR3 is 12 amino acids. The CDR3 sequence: CASSCGVPPQHF. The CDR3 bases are TGTGCCAGCAGTTGCGGGGTTCCGCCCCAGCATTTT.

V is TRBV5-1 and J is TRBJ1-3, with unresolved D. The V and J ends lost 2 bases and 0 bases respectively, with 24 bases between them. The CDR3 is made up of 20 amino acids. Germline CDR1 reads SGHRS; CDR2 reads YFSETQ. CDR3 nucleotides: TGCGCCAGCAGCTTATTAGGGCCCTTTCGCGGTTCGAGCTCTGGAAACACCATATATTTT. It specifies CASSLLGPFRGSSSGNTIYF. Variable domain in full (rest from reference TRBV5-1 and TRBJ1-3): KAGVTQTPRYLIKTRGQQVTLSCSPISGHRSVSWYQQTPGQGLQFLFEYFSETQRNKGNFPGRFSGRQFSNSRSEMNVSTLELGDSALYLCASSLLGPFRGSSSGNTIYFGEGSWLTVV.

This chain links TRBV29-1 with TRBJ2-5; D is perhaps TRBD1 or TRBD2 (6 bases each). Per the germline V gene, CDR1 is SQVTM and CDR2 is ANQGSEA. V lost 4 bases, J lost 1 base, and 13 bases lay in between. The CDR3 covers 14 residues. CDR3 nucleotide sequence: TGCAGCGTTGTGAGGGGGGCGCTCCAAGAGACCCAGTACTTC. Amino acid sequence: CSVVRGALQETQYF.